The 25 T cell receptor beta chains reported below all come from one sample, sequenced in a study of beta chain features in type 1 diabetes. cDNA synthesis used the whole RNA isolate, giving expressed TCRB sequences. Assay used: immunoSEQ multiplex PCR; TCRdb lists only in-frame clones, some missing. The data contain about 42,000 clones, approximately 49% of them singletons. The source material was stem cell memory CD4+ T cells from blood. These receptors all come from a woman aged 25-40 years in good health.

Concerning this clone: An end of the junction differs from the germline gene, which may be a read error. CDR3 loop: CASSLRGQTLYF. The CDR3 DNA reads TGTGCCAGCAGCTTAAGAGGACAAACCCTGTACTTC. The genes are TRBV7-2 and TRBJ2-5; D possibly corresponds to TRBD1 (5 bases). Germline CDR1 reads SGHTA; CDR2 reads FQGNSA. The CDR3 runs 12 residues.

This clone was observed a few times. The chain couples TRBV9 to TRBJ2-7, with 10 bases lining up with TRBD2. Germline V gene sequence: CDR1 SGDLS, CDR2 YYNGEE. This CDR3 has 15 residues. V gave up 2 bases and J gave up 2 bases; unmatched junction bases: 4. CDR3 coding DNA: TGTGCCAGCAGCGTCACTAGCGGGGTAACCTACGAGCAGTACTTC. Translated: CASSVTSGVTYEQYF.

The chain employs TRBV28 and TRBJ1-2, with 8 bases that match TRBD1. The CDR3 consists of 19 residues. With 6 bases clipped from V and 3 bases from J, the junction kept 21 bases outside the gene matches. The germline CDR1 and CDR2 sequences are MDHEN and SYDVKM. Written as DNA, the CDR3 is TGTGCCAGCAGCTCTCCCGAGGCCCGACAGGGGCCACTTCACTATGGCTACACCTTC. It specifies CASSSPEARQGPLHYGYTF.

This chain connects TRBV6-5 to TRBJ2-5; the match to TRBD1 covers 9 bases. The V gene's germline CDR1 is MNHEY and CDR2 SVGAGI. The CDR3 extends over 15 amino acids. Trimming cost V 6 bases and J 4 bases; bases outside gene matches: 9. CDR3 sequence reads: CASSRIGQGPETQYF. The CDR3 DNA reads as TGTGCCAGCAGCAGAATTGGACAGGGGCCAGAGACCCAGTACTTC.

The chain carries TRBV5-4 and TRBJ2-1, with 16 bases identical to TRBD2. CDR3 length: 14 residues. Germline V gives CDR1 SGHNT, CDR2 YYREEE (reference sequence). The V segment lost 7 bases and the J segment 8 bases; nucleotides outside the gene matches: 3. CDR3 residues: CASGTSGRVDEQFF. Here the CDR3 DNA reads TGTGCCAGCGGGACTAGCGGGAGGGTGGATGAGCAGTTCTTC.

CDR3 bases: TGTGCCAGCAGTGAAACTAGTGGGGAGACCCAGTACTTC. This gives the protein CASSETSGETQYF. The genes are TRBV2 and TRBJ2-5; D might be TRBD2 (5 bases). The CDR3 totals 13 residues. V gave up 2 bases and J gave up 5 bases, with 9 bases separating them. CDR1 SNHLY and CDR2 FYNNEI come from the germline V gene.

This clone was counted a few times. The rearrangement uses TRBV30 and TRBJ1-5, with D perhaps TRBD1 (6 bases). There are 14 residues in the CDR3. V was cut by 7 bases and J by 3 bases, with 16 bases left in between. From germline, CDR1 is GTSNPN and CDR2 SVGIG (reference sequence). The CDR3 region is CAFNLGGVNQPQHF. Written as DNA, the CDR3 is TGTGCCTTCAATCTAGGGGGAGTCAATCAGCCCCAGCATTTT.

This clone appeared a few times. The rearrangement links TRBV28 to TRBJ1-1; D not certain. From germline, CDR1 is MDHEN and CDR2 SYDVKM. V lost 7 bases, J lost 5 bases, and 17 bases lay in between. The length of the CDR3 is 14 residues. The CDR3 region has the DNA TGTGCCAGCATTCAACTACGGGGTGATACTGAAGCTTTCTTT. Its translation: CASIQLRGDTEAFF. The full variable domain, its missing parts supplied by reference TRBV28 and TRBJ1-1, is DVKVTQSSRYLVKRTGEKVFLECVQDMDHENMFWYRQDPGLGLRLIYFSYDVKMKEKGDIPEGYSVSREKKERFSLILESASTNQTSMYLCASIQLRGDTEAFFGQGTRLTVV.

V is TRBV19 and J is TRBJ2-2; the match to TRBD1 covers 7 bases. Per germline, CDR1 LNHDA and CDR2 SQIVND (reference sequence). After removal of 7 bases from V and 4 bases from J, the junction contained 9 bases not matched to a gene. The CDR3 is 15 amino acids. The DNA of the CDR3 is TGTGCCAGTAATGCCGGGACAGAGCCCACCGGGGAGCTGTTTTTT. It yields the protein CASNAGTEPTGELFF.

As DNA, the CDR3 is TGTGCCAGCAGTGACGAATCGACAGGGGGGAATGAGCAGTTCTTC. This translates into CASSDESTGGNEQFF. The chain recombines TRBV25-1 with TRBJ2-1, with TRBD1 matching over 9 bases. The germline gives CDR1 MGHDK, CDR2 SYGVNS. The CDR3 covers 15 residues. The trim removed 3 bases at V and 7 bases at J, leaving 7 bases unmatched.

The chain carries TRBV13 and TRBJ2-7, with D possibly matching TRBD2 (5 bases). Germline CDR1 PRHDT, CDR2 FYEKMQ (reference sequence). The CDR3 contains 16 residues. With 1 base removed from V and 5 bases from J, the gap between germline ends came to 18 bases. CDR3 region: CASSLVGRESGNEQYF. CDR3 nucleotide sequence: TGTGCCAGCAGCTTAGTAGGGCGTGAAAGCGGCAACGAGCAGTACTTC.

This clone appeared a single time. The chain is built from TRBV11-3 and TRBJ2-2; 8 bases are a match to TRBD1. Germline V gene lookup returns CDR1 SGHNT and CDR2 YENEEA. The CDR3 covers 16 residues. J was trimmed by 2 bases and V by 5 bases; bases with no gene match: 7. The CDR3 nucleotides read TGTGCCAGCAGCAGATTCCAGGGGGCTAACACCGGGGAGCTGTTTTTT. Its protein product is CASSRFQGANTGELFF.

The chain recombines TRBV20-1 with TRBJ2-5; TRBD2 aligns across 7 bases. CDR1 and CDR2 from the germline V gene are DFQATT and SNEGSKA (reference sequence). CDR3 length equals 11 residues. Losses at the gene ends were 3 bases for V and 5 bases for J; bases not matched to a gene: 0. The CDR3 sequence: CSASGRETQYF. The CDR3 coding sequence is TGCAGTGCTAGCGGGAGGGAGACCCAGTACTTC.

V is TRBV28 and J is TRBJ2-7; TRBD1 agrees at 7 bases. Germline assignment: CDR1 MDHEN and CDR2 SYDVKM. The CDR3 is 14 amino acids. V lost 6 bases, J lost 6 bases, and 11 bases stayed unmatched. CDR3 coding DNA: TGTGCCAGCAGCCAGGAAACAGGGGATTTCGAGCAGTACTTC. As protein: CASSQETGDFEQYF.

This clone was seen more than once but under ten times. The chain employs TRBV18 and TRBJ2-2; possibly TRBD1 for D (5 bases). The V end lost 3 bases, the J end lost 5 bases, and 10 bases lay between the germline ends. Looked up from germline, CDR1 is KGHSH and CDR2 is LQKENI. CDR3 length: 14 amino acids. CDR3 amino acids: CASSPPAGTGELFF. The CDR3 DNA is TGTGCCAGCTCACCCCCCGCAGGGACCGGGGAGCTGTTTTTT.

This clone was counted a few times. The chain couples TRBV2 to TRBJ2-1; 9 bases match TRBD2. Germline V lookup: CDR1 SNHLY, CDR2 FYNNEI. The V and J ends lost 3 bases and 8 bases, in that order; junction bases with no gene match: 8. The CDR3 length is 15 residues. CDR3 coding DNA: TGTGCCAGCAGTGACCGGCTAGCGGGAATCGATGAGCAGTTCTTC. It is translated as CASSDRLAGIDEQFF.

For this clone: Other DNA sequences from this sample encode an identical CDR3 as well. The chain couples TRBV5-1 to TRBJ2-7, with 13 bases matching TRBD2. Germline trimming cut 0 bases from V and 4 bases from J; bases unmatched to any gene: 4. The germline V gene encodes CDR1 SGHRS and CDR2 YFSETQ. The CDR3 extends over 16 amino acids. The CDR3 DNA reads TGCGCCAGCAGCTTGGGGACTAGCGGGAGACCGTACGAGCAGTACTTC. Translating gives CASSLGTSGRPYEQYF.

The rearrangement links TRBV7-6 to TRBJ2-7; maybe TRBD2 (6 bases). The V end lost 0 bases, the J end lost 5 bases, and 11 bases lay between the germline ends. Looked up from germline, CDR1 is SGHVS and CDR2 is FNYEAQ. The CDR3 extends over 14 amino acids. CDR3 in amino acids: CASSLASGRHEQYF. The CDR3 nucleotides read TGTGCCAGCAGCTTAGCGTCAGGGAGGCACGAGCAGTACTTC.

This clone has only a few counts. The rearrangement links TRBV29-1 to TRBJ2-1, with 9 bases identical to TRBD2. V lost 5 bases, J lost 6 bases, and 8 bases stayed unmatched. The germline CDR1 and CDR2 sequences are SQVTM and ANQGSEA. The CDR3 totals 14 residues. As DNA, the CDR3 is TGCAGCGTTCATAGCGGGAGTGGGCTCAATGAGCAGTTCTTC. This codes for CSVHSGSGLNEQFF.

The chain uses TRBV19 and TRBJ2-1; 8 nucleotides align to TRBD2. The CDR3 runs to 18 residues. The V gene end was trimmed by 7 bases and the J gene end by 0 bases; junction bases not matched to a gene: 14. CDR1 and CDR2 (germline): LNHDA, SQIVND (reference sequence). For the CDR3, the DNA is TGTGCCAGTACTCTATACCTAGGAGCGGGGGACTCCTACAATGAGCAGTTCTTC. It codes for CASTLYLGAGDSYNEQFF.

In its sample, this clone was seen a few times. The J gene is TRBJ2-3, the V gene TRBV7-2; perhaps TRBD2 as D (7 bases). Per germline, CDR1 SGHTA and CDR2 FQGNSA. V shed 2 bases and J shed 4 bases, with 10 bases lying between them. The CDR3 contains 14 residues. The chain's CDR3 is CASSLRGAADTQYF. CDR3 in DNA: TGTGCCAGCAGCTTACGGGGGGCAGCAGATACGCAGTATTTT. Full variable domain (remainder filled in from reference TRBV7-2 and TRBJ2-3): GAGVSQSPSNKVTEKGKDVELRCDPISGHTALYWYRQSLGQGLEFLIYFQGNSAPDKSGLPSDRFSAERTGGSVSTLTIQRTQQEDSAVYLCASSLRGAADTQYFGPGTRLTVL.

The chain has TRBV10-3 and TRBJ2-7, with TRBD1 identical over 7 bases. The CDR3 has 12 amino acids. Trimming took 5 bases from V and 3 from J; bases not matched to a gene: 1. In germline, CDR1 is ENHRY, CDR2 SYGVKD. For the CDR3, the DNA is TGTGCCATCAGTACAGGGGACTACGAGCAGTACTTC. Encoded protein: CAISTGDYEQYF.

This chain joins TRBV11-3 and TRBJ2-1; 13 nucleotides line up with TRBD2. In germline, CDR1 is SGHNT, CDR2 YENEEA. The V segment lost 1 base and the J segment 5 bases; nucleotides outside the gene matches: 11. This CDR3 has 19 residues. CDR3 DNA sequence: TGTGCCAGCAGCTTAGGATTCCCAAGACTAGCGGGAGGTGACAATGAGCAGTTCTTC. Translation: CASSLGFPRLAGGDNEQFF.

This clone was seen a few times. This sequence joins TRBV15 and TRBJ1-2, with 8 nucleotides matching TRBD1. Trimming at V came to 2 bases and at J to 4 bases, leaving 3 bases not matched to a gene. Germline V gene data show CDR1 as LNHNV and CDR2 as YYDKDF (reference sequence). This CDR3 is 14 amino acids long. The CDR3 nucleotides are TGTGCCACCAGCAGATACAGGGGGTTCTATGGCTACACCTTC. This gives the protein CATSRYRGFYGYTF.

This rearrangement joins TRBV18 to TRBJ1-5; 8 bases line up with TRBD1. Trimming removed 4 bases from V and 0 bases from J; junction bases left unmatched: 11. CDR1 and CDR2 from the germline V gene are KGHSH and LQKENI. This CDR3 is built from 18 residues. The CDR3 sequence is CASSLNSGTGDSNQPQHF. In nucleotides, the CDR3 is TGTGCCAGCTCACTCAACTCCGGGACAGGAGATAGCAATCAGCCCCAGCATTTT. Full variable domain (outside the CDR3, taken from reference TRBV18 and TRBJ1-5): NAGVMQNPRHLVRRRGQEARLRCSPMKGHSHVYWYRQLPEEGLKFMVYLQKENIIDESGMPKERFSAEFPKEGPSILRIQQVVRGDSAAYFCASSLNSGTGDSNQPQHFGDGTRLSIL.